The 22 T cell receptor beta chains below all came from one sample that was sequenced in a study of T cell responses to AZD1222 COVID-19 vaccine. TCRdb's table, derived via immunoSEQ multiplex PCR, lists solely in-frame clones and lacks some. This table holds about 110,000 clones, roughly 84% found once. The sequencing here drew on peripheral blood, taken on day 0 of AZD1222 vaccination. The receptors originated from an adult in good health.

The chain recombines TRBV7-6 with TRBJ1-1, with a tentative D call TRBD1 (5 bases). V lost 5 bases to trimming and J lost 4 bases, with 8 bases between them. There are 12 residues in the CDR3. Germline V gives CDR1 SGHVS, CDR2 FNYEAQ. The CDR3 DNA follows: TGTGCCAGCAGCGGGGGGAGCACTGAAGCTTTCTTT. Translation: CASSGGSTEAFF.

On this clone itself: One end of the junction fails to match germline, which may point to a read error. The J gene is TRBJ2-1, the V gene TRBV2; 8 bases map to TRBD2. Looked up from germline, CDR1 is SNHLY and CDR2 is FYNNEI. The CDR3 is made up of 15 amino acids. The CDR3 nucleotides read TGTGCCAGCAGAGAAGTTAGCGGGGCCTACAATGAGCAGTTCTTC. Encoded protein: CASREVSGAYNEQFF.

The chain combines TRBV6-4 with TRBJ2-3, with 7 bases lining up with TRBD2. Per the germline V gene, CDR1 is MRHNA and CDR2 is SNTAGT. The CDR3 consists of 15 residues. The trim removed 3 bases at V and 0 bases at J, leaving 3 bases unmatched. The CDR3 spells CASSESGGSTDTQYF. CDR3 bases: TGTGCCAGCAGTGAATCCGGGGGGAGCACAGATACGCAGTATTTT.

The rearrangement links TRBV3-1 (or the pseudogene TRBV3-2) to TRBJ1-2, with TRBD1 as a possible D gene (5 bases). Trimming stripped 3 bases from V and 6 bases from J, with 11 bases between. The CDR3 is made up of 13 amino acids. CDR1 and CDR2 from the germline V gene are LGHDT and YNNKEL (reference sequence). The CDR3 loop reads CASSQRGGHGYTF. In DNA, the CDR3 is TGTGCCAGCAGCCAGAGGGGAGGGCATGGCTACACCTTC.

The sample holds one count of this clone. The chain is built from TRBV4-2 and TRBJ1-2; D unclear. Between the trimmed V and J ends, which lost 8 bases and 0 bases, there was a span of 10 bases. Germline CDR1 LGHNA, CDR2 YNFKEQ. This CDR3 contains 13 residues. This CDR3 reads CASSSLSNYGYTF. The CDR3 DNA reads as TGTGCCAGCTCATCCTTATCTAACTATGGCTACACCTTC.

The V gene is TRBV19, the J gene TRBJ1-1; D is unclear. The germline V gene has CDR1 LNHDA and CDR2 SQIVND (reference sequence). This CDR3 spans 12 amino acids. Trimming pared 4 bases from V and 7 bases from J, leaving 10 bases between. Here the CDR3 DNA reads TGTGCCAGTAGTAGGCTCGGTTTTGAAGCTTTCTTT. It codes for CASSRLGFEAFF.

The chain links TRBV30 to TRBJ1-2, with a tentative D call TRBD1 (5 bases). Per germline, CDR1 GTSNPN and CDR2 SVGIG (reference sequence). The CDR3 extends over 13 amino acids. V was shortened by 4 bases and J by 3 bases, with 12 bases between the two germline ends. CDR3 loop: CAWKRDRYYGYTF. The CDR3 DNA is TGTGCCTGGAAAAGAGACAGATACTATGGCTACACCTTC.

The chain recombines TRBV6-5 with TRBJ1-1; no reliable D call. The length of the CDR3 is 13 residues. The germline gives CDR1 MNHEY, CDR2 SVGAGI. V lost 0 bases and J lost 0, with 2 bases in between. In nucleotides, the CDR3 is TGTGCCAGCAGTTACTCGATGAACACTGAAGCTTTCTTT. Amino acids: CASSYSMNTEAFF.

The V and J genes are TRBV30 and TRBJ1-2, with D tentatively TRBD1 (5 bases). Trimming removed 8 bases from V and 6 bases from J, with 13 bases in between. The germline V gene has CDR1 GTSNPN and CDR2 SVGIG (reference sequence). The CDR3 spans 11 residues. CDR3 amino acids: CALRGGDGYTF. CDR3 bases: TGTGCCCTCCGAGGAGGGGATGGCTACACCTTC.

CDR3 sequence: CAVLSGNTEAFF. For the CDR3, the DNA is TGTGCCGTGCTGTCGGGGAACACTGAAGCTTTCTTT. This chain connects TRBV5-4 to TRBJ1-1; no firm D call. With 10 bases removed from V and 1 base from J, the gap between germline ends came to 11 bases. This CDR3 comprises 12 residues. Germline V lookup: CDR1 SGHNT, CDR2 YYREEE (reference sequence). The variable domain in full, completed from reference TRBV5-4 and TRBJ1-1, reads ETGVTQSPTHLIKTRGQQVTLRCSSQSGHNTVSWYQQALGQGPQFIFQYYREEENGRGNFPPRFSGLQFPNYSSELNVNALELDDSALYLCAVLSGNTEAFFGQGTRLTVV.

The chain couples TRBV27 to TRBJ2-1; D unresolved. Trimming shortened V by 7 bases and J by 5 bases, and 18 bases separated the two germline ends. The length of the CDR3 is 15 residues. CDR1 MNHEY and CDR2 SMNVEV come from the germline V gene (reference sequence). This chain's CDR3 is CASTREVGPHNEQFF. For the CDR3, the DNA is TGTGCCAGCACGCGTGAGGTAGGGCCACACAATGAGCAGTTCTTC.

This rearrangement joins TRBV5-1 to TRBJ1-6; a weak D match, TRBD1 (5 bases). CDR3 length equals 15 residues. V lost 4 bases and J 10 bases, leaving 18 bases between the germline ends. CDR1 and CDR2 (germline): SGHRS, YFSETQ. The chain's CDR3 is CASSLLGDRRSPLHF. The CDR3 DNA is TGCGCCAGCAGCCTGTTAGGGGATCGAAGGTCACCCCTCCACTTT.

The chain employs TRBV19 and TRBJ2-5, with TRBD1 identical over 8 bases. Per germline, CDR1 LNHDA and CDR2 SQIVND (reference sequence). This CDR3 is built from 15 residues. J was trimmed by 5 bases and V by 4 bases; bases with no gene match: 9. The CDR3 sequence is CASSKTRTGWETQYF. In DNA form, the CDR3 reads TGTGCCAGTAGTAAAACCCGGACAGGGTGGGAGACCCAGTACTTC.

The CDR3 loop is CASSTKWGAGNSPLHF. The CDR3 coding sequence is TGTGCCAGCAGCACCAAATGGGGGGCCGGTAATTCACCCCTCCACTTT. V is TRBV7-9 and J is TRBJ1-6, with D tentatively TRBD1 (6 bases). The CDR3 length is 16 residues. The V and J ends lost 5 bases and 6 bases respectively, with 17 bases between them. Germline lookup yields CDR1 SEHNR and CDR2 FQNEAQ (reference sequence).

The chain is built from TRBV6-5 and TRBJ2-1, with D uncertain. Per germline, CDR1 MNHEY and CDR2 SVGAGI. V dropped 6 bases and J dropped 0 bases, with 6 bases sitting between them. This CDR3 spans 13 amino acids. The CDR3 region has the DNA TGTGCCAGCAGGGTGGTCTCCTACAATGAGCAGTTCTTC. It is translated as CASRVVSYNEQFF.

The chain combines TRBV28 with TRBJ1-6; D is unresolved. This CDR3 has 15 residues. The V end was cut by 2 bases, the J end by 0 bases, with 5 bases between. Germline lookup yields CDR1 MDHEN and CDR2 SYDVKM. The CDR3 DNA is TGTGCCAGCAGTTTAAATCCCTCCTATAATTCACCCCTCCACTTT. As protein: CASSLNPSYNSPLHF.

The chain links TRBV5-1 to TRBJ2-1, with 13 bases aligning to TRBD2. The V segment lost 4 bases and the J segment 3 bases; nucleotides outside the gene matches: 4. The length of the CDR3 is 16 residues. CDR1 and CDR2 from the germline V gene are SGHRS and YFSETQ. The DNA of the CDR3 is TGCGCCAGCAGCGCAAGACTAGCGGGGGGCTACAATGAGCAGTTCTTC. Amino acid sequence: CASSARLAGGYNEQFF.

This clone came up once. The chain combines TRBV9 with TRBJ1-6; perhaps TRBD1 as D (6 bases). This CDR3 is built from 15 residues. Per germline, CDR1 SGDLS and CDR2 YYNGEE. V was trimmed by 0 bases and J by 9 bases, leaving 13 bases between them. CDR3 sequence (DNA): TGTGCCAGCAGCGTAGACCGGGGAGGGGGTTCACCCCTCCACTTT. Encoded protein: CASSVDRGGGSPLHF.

The chain uses TRBV7-2 and TRBJ2-3, with 7 bases aligning to TRBD2. Trimming at V came to 2 bases and at J to 2 bases, leaving 4 bases not matched to a gene. CDR3 length: 15 amino acids. Germline CDR1 and CDR2: SGHTA and FQGNSA. The chain's CDR3 is CASSLLAANTDTQYF. The CDR3 nucleotides read TGTGCCAGCAGCTTACTAGCGGCTAACACAGATACGCAGTATTTT. Complete variable domain (other parts from reference TRBV7-2 and TRBJ2-3): GAGVSQSPSNKVTEKGKDVELRCDPISGHTALYWYRQSLGQGLEFLIYFQGNSAPDKSGLPSDRFSAERTGGSVSTLTIQRTQQEDSAVYLCASSLLAANTDTQYFGPGTRLTVL.

This sequence joins TRBV11-2 and TRBJ1-2; D is ambiguous. The germline V gene encodes CDR1 SGHAT and CDR2 FQNNGV. The V and J ends lost 3 bases and 4 bases respectively, with 12 bases between them. The CDR3 covers 14 residues. The CDR3 region is CASSLIRTSYGYTF. For the CDR3, the DNA is TGTGCCAGCAGCTTGATCCGGACGAGCTATGGCTACACCTTC.

V usage is TRBV21-1 and J usage is TRBJ2-2. TRBV21-1 constitutes a pseudogene. The length of the CDR3 is 18 residues. CDR3 residues: CASSEAPPDGPWTGELFF. The CDR3 DNA follows: TGTGCCAGCAGCGAAGCCCCGCCGGACGGGCCGTGGACCGGGGAGCTGTTTTTT.

The gene calls are TRBV7-9 and TRBJ2-3, with TRBD2 matching 15 bases. CDR3 length equals 18 residues. Germline V lookup: CDR1 SEHNR, CDR2 FQNEAQ (reference sequence). V lost 5 bases, J lost 4 bases, and 10 bases stayed unmatched. The CDR3: CASSPRGTSGGRPDTQYF. CDR3 DNA sequence: TGTGCCAGCAGCCCCCGGGGGACTAGCGGGGGGAGGCCAGATACGCAGTATTTT.